This T cell receptor (beta chain) was documented in a study of Ad26.COV2.S vaccination and SARS-CoV-2 variants. Measured with immunoSEQ multiplex PCR; TCRdb has only the in-frame clones, and not every one. The table lists some 330,000 clones, roughly nine tenths of them singletons, with 5% to 6.5% in the top ten. Treatment reported: 15 to 20 received Ad26.COV2.S at low or high dose, single or two shots; roughly 5 received placebo; per-sample allocation not given. Material that was analyzed had been drawn on day 63 after the first vaccine or placebo injection. Wuhan-strain SARS-CoV-2 spike was expressed by the Ad26 vector that made up the vaccine. Trimming took off 4 bases at V and 2 bases at J, with 7 bases between the two ends. Germline V gives CDR1 LNHDA, CDR2 SQIVND (reference sequence). This CDR3 comprises 13 residues.

The rearrangement links TRBV19 to TRBJ2-3; D gene ambiguous. This sequence was found in a person aged 18 to 65 who received the Ad26.COV2.S COVID-19 vaccine or a placebo. Material: peripheral blood, obtained in a trial of Ad26.COV2.S vaccine versus placebo. The chain's CDR3 is CASSTVSTDTQYF. The CDR3 DNA reads TGTGCCAGTAGTACCGTCTCCACAGATACGCAGTATTTT.